This is a list of T cell receptor beta chains from one sample in a study of blood T cell repertoires in COVID-19. The table came from immunoSEQ multiplex PCR; TCRdb's copy has only in-frame clones and leaves some out. The sample lists roughly 74,000 clones, around 90% occurring once. The sequencing input was peripheral blood. The receptors shown here come from an elderly woman with active or convalescent COVID-19. The CDR3 runs from the conserved cysteine through the conserved F or W. D genes are given only for firm matches. Size is stated for part of the rows, as once, few or many counts, or as a class when the clone is expanded.

J: TRBJ2-2
D: TRBD2
V: TRBV5-1
size: once
CDR3: CASSLGGRAWTGELFF
DNA: TGCGCCAGCAGCTTGGGCGGGAGGGCCTGGACCGGGGAGCTGTTTTTT

J: TRBJ1-4
D: NA
V: TRBV2
size: few
CDR3: CASSEGPLNEKLFF
DNA: TGTGCCAGCAGTGAGGGCCCCCTCAATGAAAAACTGTTTTTT

J: TRBJ1-5
D: NA
V: TRBV30
size: once
CDR3: CAWATPGHQTQHF
DNA: TGTGCCTGGGCCACTCCGGGACACCAAACCCAGCATTTT

J: TRBJ1-4
D: NA
V: TRBV5-1
size: few
CDR3: CASQTGYGEKLFF
DNA: TGCGCCAGCCAAACAGGGTACGGTGAAAAACTGTTTTTT

J: TRBJ2-2
D: TRBD2
V: TRBV7-2
size: NA
CDR3: CASSLTWEGPNTGELFF
DNA: TGTGCCAGCAGCTTAACTTGGGAGGGACCGAACACCGGGGAGCTGTTTTTT

J: TRBJ1-1
D: TRBD1
V: TRBV6-2/TRBV6-3
size: NA
CDR3: CASSYSDREIEAFF
DNA: TGTGCCAGCAGTTACTCCGACAGGGAAATTGAAGCTTTCTTT

J: TRBJ2-2
D: NA
V: TRBV2
size: NA
CDR3: CATRILGTGELFF
DNA: TGTGCCACCCGAATACTAGGCACCGGGGAGCTGTTTTTT

J: TRBJ1-6
D: TRBD1
V: TRBV2
size: NA
CDR3: CASRPTGTGMGNSPLHF
DNA: TGTGCCAGCAGACCAACCGGGACAGGGATGGGAAATTCACCCCTCCACTTT

J: TRBJ2-5
D: TRBD1
V: TRBV14
size: NA
CDR3: CASSITGGQETQYF
DNA: TGTGCCAGCAGCATAACAGGGGGCCAAGAGACCCAGTACTTC

J: TRBJ2-3
D: TRBD1
V: TRBV7-2
size: once
CDR3: CASSPDRGKADTQYF
DNA: TGTGCCAGCAGCCCGGACAGGGGAAAGGCAGATACGCAGTATTTT

J: TRBJ2-5
D: TRBD2
V: TRBV5-4
size: NA
CDR3: CASSLFIGGGAGETQYF
DNA: TGTGCCAGCAGCTTATTTATCGGCGGGGGGGCTGGGGAGACCCAGTACTTC

J: TRBJ1-1
D: NA
V: TRBV7-2
size: NA
CDR3: CASKEARNTEAFF
DNA: TGTGCCAGCAAAGAGGCGCGGAACACTGAAGCTTTCTTT

J: TRBJ2-2
D: NA
V: TRBV5-4
size: NA
CDR3: CASSHRSANTGELFF
DNA: TGTGCCAGCAGCCACCGGAGCGCGAACACCGGGGAGCTGTTTTTT

J: TRBJ2-4
D: NA
V: TRBV21-1
size: NA
CDR3: CASSSLSGTYPLAKNIQYF
DNA: TGTGCCAGCAGCAGTCTCTCCGGGACATATCCTCTAGCCAAAAACATTCAGTACTTC

J: TRBJ1-5
D: TRBD1
V: TRBV4-1
size: NA
CDR3: CASSLKGQGSIDQPQHF
DNA: TGCGCCAGCAGCCTTAAGGGACAGGGAAGCATAGATCAGCCCCAGCATTTT

J: TRBJ1-4
D: NA
V: TRBV21-1
size: once
CDR3: CASSKGLKGTGPPNEKLFF
DNA: TGTGCCAGCAGCAAAGGCCTAAAGGGGACAGGGCCGCCTAATGAAAAACTGTTTTTT

J: TRBJ2-3
D: NA
V: TRBV2
size: once
CDR3: CASKPAASTDTQYF
DNA: TGTGCCAGCAAACCGGCGGCCAGCACAGATACGCAGTATTTT